Below are 22 T cell receptor beta chains sequenced from a single sample in a study of long-term antiretroviral therapy in people with HIV. Assay version v3.0 of immunoSEQ was used, and it was run at survey level. Generated by immunoSEQ multiplex PCR, the TCRdb table keeps only in-frame clones and is missing some. The sample has tens of thousands of clones; about 88% are singletons. The specimen was unsorted PBMCs, collected 2 years after starting antiretroviral therapy. These receptors were taken from a man in his forties or fifties with HIV.

The chain has TRBV27 and TRBJ1-5; unclear D gene. This CDR3 has 13 residues. Germline V gives CDR1 MNHEY, CDR2 SMNVEV (reference sequence). Trimming removed 2 bases at V and 6 bases at J, with 8 bases between. As DNA, the CDR3 is TGTGCCAGCAGTTTAAATATCGGTCAGCCCCAGCATTTT. Its translation: CASSLNIGQPQHF.

The chain is built from TRBV6-5 and TRBJ2-1, with D possibly being TRBD1 (6 bases). This CDR3 is 12 amino acids long. V dropped 5 bases and J dropped 10 bases, with 12 bases sitting between them. Germline V gene data show CDR1 as MNHEY and CDR2 as SVGAGI. The CDR3 DNA follows: TGTGCCAGCAGTCCTACAGGGCACGAGCAGTTCTTC. Translation gives CASSPTGHEQFF.

The V call is TRBV28, the J call TRBJ2-5, with 8 bases identical to TRBD2. Germline trimming cut 2 bases from V and 1 base from J; bases unmatched to any gene: 0. Germline V gene data show CDR1 as MDHEN and CDR2 as SYDVKM. The CDR3 spans 14 residues. CDR3 in DNA: TGTGCCAGCAGTTTAAGCGGGGGCCAAGAGACCCAGTACTTC. The encoded protein is CASSLSGGQETQYF.

This chain connects TRBV20-1 to TRBJ2-5; D is unresolved. This CDR3 is built from 11 residues. Deletions cut 3 bases from V and 4 bases from J, with 6 bases between. CDR1 DFQATT and CDR2 SNEGSKA come from the germline V gene (reference sequence). The DNA of the CDR3 is TGCAGTGCTAGGCCGAGAGAGACCCAGTACTTC. It specifies CSARPRETQYF.

V is TRBV5-5 and J is TRBJ1-4; 8 bases line up with TRBD1. From germline, CDR1 is SGHKS and CDR2 YYEKEE (reference sequence). V shed 3 bases, J shed 5 bases, and the junction held 3 bases outside the gene matches. This CDR3 contains 14 residues. Written as DNA, the CDR3 is TGTGCCAGCAGCTCTTGGACAGGGAATGAAAAACTGTTTTTT. It codes for CASSSWTGNEKLFF.

The chain couples TRBV19 to TRBJ2-2; a weak D match, TRBD1 (7 bases). The CDR3 has 15 residues. Trimming cost V 6 bases and J 3 bases, with 14 bases left between them. The germline V gene encodes CDR1 LNHDA and CDR2 SQIVND (reference sequence). CDR3 amino acids: CASSPGGWYTGELFF. The DNA for the CDR3 is TGTGCCAGTAGCCCAGGGGGGTGGTACACCGGGGAGCTGTTTTTT.

This clone was picked up a small number of times. This rearrangement joins TRBV13 to TRBJ2-7, with no clear D. The germline V gene encodes CDR1 PRHDT and CDR2 FYEKMQ (reference sequence). The CDR3 is 12 residues long. V lost 2 bases to trimming and J lost 2 bases, with 4 bases between them. DNA for the CDR3: TGTGCCAGCAGCTTACGTGCCTACGAGCAGTACTTC. Translating it yields CASSLRAYEQYF.

V is TRBV4-3 and J is TRBJ2-5, with 8 bases that match TRBD1. V lost 2 bases and J lost 3; bases outside the gene matches: 8. The CDR3 totals 16 residues. Per the germline V gene, CDR1 is LGHNA and CDR2 is YSLEER. Written as DNA, the CDR3 is TGCGCCAGCAGCCAACATTGGACAGGGACCAAAGAGACCCAGTACTTC. Amino acids: CASSQHWTGTKETQYF.

The chain carries TRBV19 and TRBJ2-1, with TRBD1 matching over 9 bases. Germline lookup yields CDR1 LNHDA and CDR2 SQIVND (reference sequence). The CDR3 loop spans 16 amino acids. V shed 6 bases and J 4 bases; nucleotides not matched to a gene: 10. The CDR3, as DNA: TGTGCCAGTAGCCTGACCGGGACAGGGATTTACAATGAGCAGTTCTTC. Translation gives CASSLTGTGIYNEQFF.

The sample holds one count of this clone. The rearrangement links TRBV28 to TRBJ1-6; 8 nucleotides align to TRBD1. The J segment lost 3 bases and the V segment lost 7 bases, leaving 5 bases of the junction unmatched. Germline V gene lookup returns CDR1 MDHEN and CDR2 SYDVKM. The CDR3 is made up of 15 amino acids. CDR3 amino acids: CASTLTGGYNSPLHF. CDR3 in DNA: TGTGCCAGCACCCTAACAGGGGGCTATAATTCACCCCTCCACTTT.

In this sample, this clone turned up once. Other DNA sequences in the sample encode the same CDR3. The V and J genes are TRBV18 and TRBJ1-5, with D possibly being TRBD1 (6 bases). V was pared by 6 bases and J by 2 bases, with 11 bases between. CDR1 KGHSH and CDR2 LQKENI come from the germline V gene. There are 14 residues in the CDR3. The CDR3 bases are TGTGCCAGCTCCCCGGCAGGGGGCAATCAGCCCCAGCATTTT. Translation gives CASSPAGGNQPQHF.

In this sample, this clone turned up once. The rearrangement joins TRBV7-3 to TRBJ2-2, with D unclear. From germline, CDR1 is SGHTA and CDR2 FQGTGA. With 5 bases removed from V and 1 base from J, the gap between germline ends came to 8 bases. CDR3 length: 14 amino acids. The CDR3 sequence is CASSPFGNTGELFF. In nucleotides, the CDR3 is TGTGCCAGCAGCCCCTTCGGGAACACCGGGGAGCTGTTTTTT.

This chain links TRBV6-5 with TRBJ1-2, with D unclear. The germline V and J ends were trimmed by 7 bases and 4 bases, with 13 bases remaining between them. Germline V gene lookup returns CDR1 MNHEY and CDR2 SVGAGI. The CDR3 runs to 13 residues. CDR3 bases: TGTGCCAGCACGAACGGTGGCACCTATGGCTACACCTTC. Its protein product is CASTNGGTYGYTF.

This chain links TRBV11-2 with TRBJ1-1; perhaps TRBD1 as D (5 bases). The CDR3 spans 15 residues. Germline V CDR1 and CDR2: SGHAT, FQNNGV. V lost 7 bases and J 1 base, leaving 16 bases between the germline ends. CDR3 DNA: TGTGCCAGCATCGTCCTTGGGGGAAAGAACACTGAAGCTTTCTTT. Its translation: CASIVLGGKNTEAFF.

The chain is built from TRBV19 and TRBJ2-1; 9 nucleotides line up with TRBD2. The length of the CDR3 is 16 residues. V was pared by 3 bases and J by 3 bases, with 6 bases of the junction left unmatched. CDR1 is LNHDA and CDR2 is SQIVND in the germline V gene (reference sequence). The CDR3 reads CASSIPAGGLYNEQFF. The CDR3 coding sequence is TGTGCCAGTAGTATTCCAGCGGGGGGCCTCTACAATGAGCAGTTCTTC.

The chain joins TRBV18 to TRBJ1-4; D remains ambiguous. The CDR3 consists of 16 residues. The V and J ends lost 3 bases and 0 bases respectively, with 11 bases between them. CDR1 and CDR2 (germline): KGHSH, LQKENI. The CDR3 bases are TGTGCCAGCTCACCGGCCGCCGATCCAACTAATGAAAAACTGTTTTTT. It codes for CASSPAADPTNEKLFF.

The rearrangement joins TRBV28 to TRBJ2-7, with 11 bases fitting TRBD2. Germline CDR1 reads MDHEN; CDR2 reads SYDVKM. The V gene end was trimmed by 2 bases and the J gene end by 3 bases; junction bases not matched to a gene: 3. This CDR3 is 15 amino acids long. CDR3 residues: CASSLASGRNYEQYF. Written as DNA, the CDR3 is TGTGCCAGCAGTTTAGCTAGCGGGAGGAACTACGAGCAGTACTTC.

V usage is TRBV5-6 and J usage is TRBJ2-7; 10 bases are shared with TRBD2. The CDR3 is 14 residues long. The germline V gene encodes CDR1 SGHDT and CDR2 YYEEEE. V lost 5 bases, J lost 2 bases, and 4 bases stayed unmatched. CDR3 loop: CASRLAGDTYEQYF. CDR3 nucleotides: TGTGCCAGCAGGCTAGCGGGGGACACCTACGAGCAGTACTTC.

The chain combines TRBV5-1 with TRBJ1-3; no clear D gene. The CDR3 has 14 residues. The germline V gene encodes CDR1 SGHRS and CDR2 YFSETQ. Trimming left V 4 bases short and J 0 bases short, with 8 bases between. The CDR3 nucleotides are TGCGCCAGCAGCCCAACGACCTCTGGAAACACCATATATTTT. This gives the protein CASSPTTSGNTIYF.

This chain connects TRBV2 to TRBJ1-2, with D unclear. There are 13 residues in the CDR3. Germline V gene sequence: CDR1 SNHLY, CDR2 FYNNEI. V was cut by 10 bases and J by 4 bases, with 16 bases left in between. DNA for the CDR3: TGTGCCACCTCACCCCGGCCTATCTATGGCTACACCTTC. It codes for CATSPRPIYGYTF.

CDR3 sequence: CASSSTSSYGYTF. In nucleotides, the CDR3 is TGTGCCAGCAGTTCGACATCGAGCTATGGCTACACCTTC. The V and J genes are TRBV28 and TRBJ1-2; no definite D call. The CDR3 is 13 residues long. Germline V gene sequence: CDR1 MDHEN, CDR2 SYDVKM. With 4 bases removed from V and 4 bases from J, the gap between germline ends came to 10 bases.

V gene TRBV10-3 combines with J gene TRBJ1-1; TRBD1 matches 7 bases. The CDR3 extends over 15 amino acids. Germline V gives CDR1 ENHRY, CDR2 SYGVKD. V lost 6 bases to trimming and J lost 5 bases; unmatched junction nucleotides: 12. The CDR3 DNA reads as TGTGCCATCAGGGAGGAGGGGGCCCGAAGGACTGAAGCTTTCTTT. Translation gives CAIREEGARRTEAFF.